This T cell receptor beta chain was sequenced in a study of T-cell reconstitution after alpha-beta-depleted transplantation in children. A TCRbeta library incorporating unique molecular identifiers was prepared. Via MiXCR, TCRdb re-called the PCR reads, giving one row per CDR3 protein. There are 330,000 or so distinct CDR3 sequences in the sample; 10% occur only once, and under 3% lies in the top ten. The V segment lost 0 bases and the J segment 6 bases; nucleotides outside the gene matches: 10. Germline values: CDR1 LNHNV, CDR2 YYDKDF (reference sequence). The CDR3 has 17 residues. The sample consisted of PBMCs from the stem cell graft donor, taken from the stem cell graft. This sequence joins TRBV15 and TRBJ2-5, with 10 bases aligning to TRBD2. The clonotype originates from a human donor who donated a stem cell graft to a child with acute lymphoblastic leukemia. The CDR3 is CATSREPLAGVTKTQYF. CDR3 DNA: TGTGCCACCAGCAGAGAACCCCTAGCGGGAGTAACGAAGACCCAGTACTTC.